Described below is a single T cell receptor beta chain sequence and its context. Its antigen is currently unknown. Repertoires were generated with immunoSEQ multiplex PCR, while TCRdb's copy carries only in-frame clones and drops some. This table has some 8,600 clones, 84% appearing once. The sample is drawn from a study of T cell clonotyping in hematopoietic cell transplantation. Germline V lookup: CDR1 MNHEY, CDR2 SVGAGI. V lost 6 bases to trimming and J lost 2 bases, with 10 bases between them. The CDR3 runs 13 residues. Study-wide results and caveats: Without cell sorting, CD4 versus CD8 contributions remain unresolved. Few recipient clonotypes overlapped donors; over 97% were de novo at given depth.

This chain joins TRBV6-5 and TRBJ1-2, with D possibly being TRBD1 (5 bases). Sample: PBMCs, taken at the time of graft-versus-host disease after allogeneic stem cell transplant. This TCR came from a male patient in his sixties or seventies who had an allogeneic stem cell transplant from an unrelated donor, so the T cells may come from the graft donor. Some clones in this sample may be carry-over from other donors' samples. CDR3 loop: CASSLGGNYGYTF. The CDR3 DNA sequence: TGTGCCAGCAGCCTCGGGGGGAACTATGGCTACACCTTC.